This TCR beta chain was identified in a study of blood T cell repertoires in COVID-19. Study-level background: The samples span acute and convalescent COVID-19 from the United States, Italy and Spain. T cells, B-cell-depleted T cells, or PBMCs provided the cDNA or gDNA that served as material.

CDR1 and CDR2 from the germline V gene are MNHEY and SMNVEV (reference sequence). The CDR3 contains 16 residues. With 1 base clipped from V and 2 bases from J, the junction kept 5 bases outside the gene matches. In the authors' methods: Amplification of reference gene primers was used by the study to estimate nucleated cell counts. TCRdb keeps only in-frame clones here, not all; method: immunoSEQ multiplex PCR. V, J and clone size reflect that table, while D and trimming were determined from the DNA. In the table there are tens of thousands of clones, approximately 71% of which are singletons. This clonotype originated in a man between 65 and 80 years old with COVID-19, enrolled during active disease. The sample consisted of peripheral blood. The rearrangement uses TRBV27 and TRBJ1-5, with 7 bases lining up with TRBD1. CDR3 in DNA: TGTGCCAGCAGTTTATTAAGCAGGGGGGGCAATCAGCCCCAGCATTTT. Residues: CASSLLSRGGNQPQHF.